Below are 7 T cell receptor beta chains sequenced from a single sample in a study of T-cell memory formation after mild COVID-19. TCRdb reprocessed the 5' RACE reads via MiXCR and lists one record per CDR3 protein. The sample has roughly 340,000 distinct CDR3 sequences, about 16% seen once. The sample consisted of PBMCs or a T cell subset sorted from them (not recorded which). All receptors come from a man between 18 and 29 years old who had mild COVID-19 (a few samples of this study predate the infection). Cell type and time point are not known.

This clonotype was detected a few times. The genes are TRBV6-5 and TRBJ1-1; the D is unclear. Germline assignment: CDR1 MNHEY and CDR2 SVGAGI. The CDR3 consists of 13 residues. The CDR3: CATGPVVNTEAFF. CDR3 nucleotide sequence: TGTGCGACCGGCCCGGTCGTGAACACTGAAGCTTTCTTT.

This clonotype was counted a few times. This rearrangement joins TRBV7-9 to TRBJ1-5; 7 bases agree with TRBD1. There are 15 residues in the CDR3. Germline loops: CDR1 SEHNR, CDR2 FQNEAQ (reference sequence). The trim removed 5 bases at V and 8 bases at J, leaving 12 bases unmatched. The CDR3 loop reads CASSGLDRPWEPQHF. The CDR3 bases are TGTGCCAGCAGCGGATTGGACAGGCCTTGGGAGCCCCAGCATTTT. The full variable domain, with the rest looked up from reference TRBV7-9 and TRBJ1-5, is DTGVSQNPRHKITKRGQNVTFRCDPISEHNRLYWYRQTLGQGPEFLTYFQNEAQLEKSRLLSDRFSAERPKGSFSTLEIQRTEQGDSAMYLCASSGLDRPWEPQHFGDGTRLSIL.

With regard to this clonotype: The junction differs from germline at one of its ends, possibly a read error. Here the CDR3 reads CASSFVAGLLRRSF. The CDR3 bases are TGTGCCAGCAGTTTCGTGGCTGGACTCCTCCGCCGTAGCTTC. This chain joins TRBV27 and TRBJ2-1, with a tentative D call TRBD2 (5 bases). The length of the CDR3 is 14 residues. CDR1 is MNHEY, CDR2 SMNVEV, per germline (reference sequence).

The DNA of the CDR3 is TGCGCCAGCAGCTTGAGGTTGGATTCGGTTGCAGAGACCCAGTACTTC. Translation: CASSLRLDSVAETQYF. The chain combines TRBV5-1 with TRBJ2-5; D is unclear. The CDR3 is 16 residues long. Trimming took off 1 base at V and 4 bases at J, with 17 bases between the two ends. Per germline, CDR1 SGHRS and CDR2 YFSETQ.

A word on this clonotype: At one end, the junction sequence differs from germline, possibly due to a read error. V and J are TRBV20-1 and TRBJ2-3; 13 bases agree with TRBD2. From germline, CDR1 is DFQATT and CDR2 SNEGSKA (reference sequence). There are 21 residues in the CDR3. The CDR3 DNA follows: TGCAGTGCTCCTATAGACATAGGACTAGCGGGGGCCCTGGGGAGCACAGATATGCAGTATTTT. It yields the protein CSAPIDIGLAGALGSTDMQYF.

A few counts support this clonotype. The genes are TRBV30 and TRBJ2-3; weak D call: TRBD2 (6 bases). CDR3 length: 13 amino acids. Germline CDR1 GTSNPN, CDR2 SVGIG (reference sequence). V lost 1 base and J 12 bases, leaving 17 bases between the germline ends. CDR3 in DNA: TGTGCCTGGAGTGCATCCTTTGATAGCGGTCAGTATTTT. It translates to CAWSASFDSGQYF.

V and J are TRBV6-2 or TRBV6-3 and TRBJ2-7; D unclear. The CDR3 totals 12 residues. Germline loops: CDR1 MNHEY, CDR2 SVGEGT. Trimming took 5 bases from V and 3 from J, leaving 8 bases between them. The CDR3 here is CASSREIYEQYF. In DNA, the CDR3 is TGTGCCAGCAGTAGGGAAATCTACGAGCAGTACTTC.